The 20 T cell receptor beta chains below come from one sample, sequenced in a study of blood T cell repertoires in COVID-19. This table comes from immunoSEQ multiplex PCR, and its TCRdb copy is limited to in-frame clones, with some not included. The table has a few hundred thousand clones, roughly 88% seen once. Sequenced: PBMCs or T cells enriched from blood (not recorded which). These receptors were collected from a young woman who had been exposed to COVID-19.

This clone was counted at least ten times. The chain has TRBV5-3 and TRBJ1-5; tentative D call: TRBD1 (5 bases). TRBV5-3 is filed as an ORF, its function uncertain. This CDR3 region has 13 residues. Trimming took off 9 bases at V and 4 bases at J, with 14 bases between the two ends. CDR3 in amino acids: CATQVTVNQPQHF. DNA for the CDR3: TGTGCCACCCAAGTGACAGTGAATCAGCCCCAGCATTTT.

The CDR3 DNA reads TGTGCCACCCGAACCGGGACAGGGGGCGTTGGAGATGAAAAACTGTTTTTT. Its protein product is CATRTGTGGVGDEKLFF. V usage is TRBV18 and J usage is TRBJ1-4; TRBD1 matches at 12 bases. J lost 6 bases, V lost 10 bases, and 15 bases had no gene match. Germline CDR1 reads KGHSH; CDR2 reads LQKENI. The CDR3 has 17 residues.

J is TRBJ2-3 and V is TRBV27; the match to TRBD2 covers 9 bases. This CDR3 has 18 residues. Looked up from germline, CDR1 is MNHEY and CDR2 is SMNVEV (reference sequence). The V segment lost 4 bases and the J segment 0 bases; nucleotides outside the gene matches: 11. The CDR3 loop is CASSSLRGGGTSTDTQYF. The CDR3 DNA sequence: TGTGCCAGCAGTTCACTGCGGGGGGGCGGGACTAGCACAGATACGCAGTATTTT.

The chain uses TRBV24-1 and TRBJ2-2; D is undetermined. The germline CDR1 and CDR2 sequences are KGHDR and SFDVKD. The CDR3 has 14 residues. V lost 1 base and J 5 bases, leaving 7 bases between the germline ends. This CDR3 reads CATSDFTETGELFF. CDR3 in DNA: TGTGCCACCAGTGATTTTACGGAGACCGGGGAGCTGTTTTTT.

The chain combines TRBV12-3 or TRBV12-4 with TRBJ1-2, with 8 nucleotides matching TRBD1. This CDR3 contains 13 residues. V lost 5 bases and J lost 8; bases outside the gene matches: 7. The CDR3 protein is CASSNTGGWGYTF. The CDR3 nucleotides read TGTGCCAGCAGTAACACAGGGGGTTGGGGCTACACCTTC.

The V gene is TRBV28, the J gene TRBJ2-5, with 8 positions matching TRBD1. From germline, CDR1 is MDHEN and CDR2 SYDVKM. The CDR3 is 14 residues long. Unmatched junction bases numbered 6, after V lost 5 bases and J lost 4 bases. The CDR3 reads CASSVEDRAETQYF. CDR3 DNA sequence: TGTGCCAGCAGTGTGGAGGACAGGGCAGAGACCCAGTACTTC.

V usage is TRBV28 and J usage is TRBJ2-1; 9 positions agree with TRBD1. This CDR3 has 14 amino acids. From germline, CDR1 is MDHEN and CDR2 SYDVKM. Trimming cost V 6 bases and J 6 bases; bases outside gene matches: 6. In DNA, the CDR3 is TGTGCCAGCAGGTTAGACAGGGGGGGCAATGAGCAGTTCTTC. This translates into CASRLDRGGNEQFF. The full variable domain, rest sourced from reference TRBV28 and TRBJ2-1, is DVKVTQSSRYLVKRTGEKVFLECVQDMDHENMFWYRQDPGLGLRLIYFSYDVKMKEKGDIPEGYSVSREKKERFSLILESASTNQTSMYLCASRLDRGGNEQFFGPGTRLTVL.

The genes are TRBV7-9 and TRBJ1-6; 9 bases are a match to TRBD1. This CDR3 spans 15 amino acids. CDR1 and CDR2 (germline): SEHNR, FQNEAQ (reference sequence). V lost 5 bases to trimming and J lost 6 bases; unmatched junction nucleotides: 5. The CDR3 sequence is CASSAQGAANSPLHF. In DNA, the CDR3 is TGTGCCAGCAGCGCACAGGGGGCTGCTAATTCACCCCTCCACTTT.

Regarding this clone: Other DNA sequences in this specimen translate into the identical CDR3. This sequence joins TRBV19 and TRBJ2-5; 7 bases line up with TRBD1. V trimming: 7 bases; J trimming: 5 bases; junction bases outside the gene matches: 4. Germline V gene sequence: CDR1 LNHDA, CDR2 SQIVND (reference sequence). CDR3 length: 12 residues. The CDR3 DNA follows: TGTGCCAGTAATCCAGGGGGTGAGACCCAGTACTTC. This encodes CASNPGGETQYF.

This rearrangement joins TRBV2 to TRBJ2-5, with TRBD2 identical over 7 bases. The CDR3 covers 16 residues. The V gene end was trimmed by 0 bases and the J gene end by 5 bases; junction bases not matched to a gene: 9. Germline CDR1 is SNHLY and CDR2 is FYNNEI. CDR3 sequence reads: CASSEAVASGGETQYF. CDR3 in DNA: TGTGCCAGCAGTGAAGCCGTCGCTAGCGGAGGGGAGACCCAGTACTTC.

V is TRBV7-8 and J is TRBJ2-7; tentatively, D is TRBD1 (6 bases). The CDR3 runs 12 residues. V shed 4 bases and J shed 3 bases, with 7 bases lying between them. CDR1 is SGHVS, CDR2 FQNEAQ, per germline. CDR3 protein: CASSSRGYEQYF. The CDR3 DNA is TGTGCCAGCAGCTCCAGGGGCTACGAGCAGTACTTC.

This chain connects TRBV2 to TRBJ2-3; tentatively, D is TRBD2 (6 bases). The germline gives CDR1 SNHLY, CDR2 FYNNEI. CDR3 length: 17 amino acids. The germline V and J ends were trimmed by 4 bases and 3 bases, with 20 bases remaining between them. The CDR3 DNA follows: TGTGCCAGCAGTGGCGGTCAAGGGACTGGTCGAACAGATACGCAGTATTTT. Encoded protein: CASSGGQGTGRTDTQYF.

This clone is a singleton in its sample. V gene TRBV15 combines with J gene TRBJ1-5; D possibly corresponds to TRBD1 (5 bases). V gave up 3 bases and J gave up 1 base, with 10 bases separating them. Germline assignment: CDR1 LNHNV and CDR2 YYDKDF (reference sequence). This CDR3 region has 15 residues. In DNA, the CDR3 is TGTGCCACCAGCAGGGAGGGACGGAGCAATCAGCCCCAGCATTTT. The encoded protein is CATSREGRSNQPQHF.

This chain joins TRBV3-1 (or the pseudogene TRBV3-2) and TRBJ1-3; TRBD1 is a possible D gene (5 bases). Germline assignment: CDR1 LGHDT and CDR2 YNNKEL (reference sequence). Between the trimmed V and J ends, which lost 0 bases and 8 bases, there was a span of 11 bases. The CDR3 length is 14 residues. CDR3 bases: TGTGCCAGCAGCCAAGAGAGTAGGGGTGACACCATATATTTT. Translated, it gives CASSQESRGDTIYF.

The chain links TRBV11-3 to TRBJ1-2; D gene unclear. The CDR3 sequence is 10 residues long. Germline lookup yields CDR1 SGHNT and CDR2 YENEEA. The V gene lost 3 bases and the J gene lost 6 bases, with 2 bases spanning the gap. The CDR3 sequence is CASSFNGYTF. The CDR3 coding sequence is TGTGCCAGCAGCTTTAATGGCTACACCTTC.

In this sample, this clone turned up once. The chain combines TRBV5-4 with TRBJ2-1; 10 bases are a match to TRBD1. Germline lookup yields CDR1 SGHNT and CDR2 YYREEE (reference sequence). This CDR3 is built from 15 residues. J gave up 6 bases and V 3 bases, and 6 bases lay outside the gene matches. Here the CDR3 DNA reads TGTGCCAGCAGCTCCAAGACAGGGGGCCTCAATGAGCAGTTCTTC. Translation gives CASSSKTGGLNEQFF.

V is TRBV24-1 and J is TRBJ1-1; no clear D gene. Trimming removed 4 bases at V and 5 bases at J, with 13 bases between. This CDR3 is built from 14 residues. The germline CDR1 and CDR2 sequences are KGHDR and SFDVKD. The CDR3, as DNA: TGTGCCACCAGTGACCGGGGAGGGCGGACTGAAGCTTTCTTT. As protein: CATSDRGGRTEAFF.

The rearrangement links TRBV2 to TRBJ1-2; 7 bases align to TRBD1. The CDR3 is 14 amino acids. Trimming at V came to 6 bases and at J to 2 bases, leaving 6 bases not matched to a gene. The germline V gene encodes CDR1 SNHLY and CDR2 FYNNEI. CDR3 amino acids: CASSSRGVNYGYTF. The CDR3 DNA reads TGTGCCAGCAGCTCCAGGGGGGTAAACTATGGCTACACCTTC.

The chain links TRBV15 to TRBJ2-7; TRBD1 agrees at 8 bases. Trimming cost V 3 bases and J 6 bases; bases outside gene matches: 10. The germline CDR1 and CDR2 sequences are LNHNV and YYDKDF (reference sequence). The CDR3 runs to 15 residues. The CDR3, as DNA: TGTGCCACCAGCAGGGCCGCCGGGACAGGCGGCGAGCAGTACTTC. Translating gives CATSRAAGTGGEQYF.

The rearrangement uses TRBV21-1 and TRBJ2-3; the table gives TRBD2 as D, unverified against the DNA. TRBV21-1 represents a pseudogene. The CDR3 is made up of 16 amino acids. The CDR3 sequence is CASNPRGRALPDTQYF. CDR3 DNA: TGTGCCAGCAACCCCCGCGGGAGGGCCCTCCCAGATACGCAGTATTTT.